This T cell receptor beta chain was observed in a study of blood T cell repertoires in COVID-19. About the research overall: Collection of acute and convalescent COVID-19 samples took place in the United States, Italy and Spain. T cells, B-cell-depleted T cells, or PBMCs supplied cDNA or gDNA.

Authors' analysis steps: Researchers report that nucleated cell counts were estimated from reference gene primer amplification. TCRdb keeps only in-frame clones here, not all; method: immunoSEQ multiplex PCR. The DNA gave D and trimming, while V, J and clone size come from that table. The table includes approximately 360,000 clones, roughly 90% detected once. This clone has only a few counts. Source material: peripheral blood. The receptor's source is a middle-aged man with acute or convalescent COVID-19.

The CDR3 nucleotides are TGTGCCAGCAGCTTAGGGCTAGCGACAGATACGCAGTATTTT. Its translation is CASSLGLATDTQYF. The rearrangement joins TRBV11-3 to TRBJ2-3; perhaps TRBD2 as D (6 bases). The CDR3 runs to 14 residues. V lost 1 base and J lost 3, with 8 bases in between. Germline V gene data show CDR1 as SGHNT and CDR2 as YENEEA.